Below, 25 T cell receptor beta chains from the same sample are listed, as sequenced in a study of a mutant IDH1 vaccine in newly diagnosed glioma. Measured with immunoSEQ multiplex PCR; TCRdb has only the in-frame clones, and not every one. The sample carries around 40,000 clones, roughly 84% recorded once. No antigen is known for these receptors. This sample's time point: week 11, during vaccination. Doses consisted of 300 ug of mutant IDH1 20-mer peptide each, paired with topical imiquimod. The input for sequencing was PBMCs, taken from a glioma patient whose treatment included an IDH1 peptide vaccine. These receptors were taken from a man in his forties with glioma.

This clone was seen only a few times. This chain uses TRBV5-1 with TRBJ2-3, with 8 nucleotides matching TRBD1. Germline V lookup: CDR1 SGHRS, CDR2 YFSETQ. V dropped 3 bases and J dropped 4; count of bases not matched to a gene: 4. The CDR3 spans 14 residues. The CDR3: CASSSWTGPDTQYF. Written as DNA, the CDR3 is TGCGCCAGCAGCTCATGGACAGGGCCAGATACGCAGTATTTT.

The chain has TRBV7-9 and TRBJ2-7, with 10 bases aligning to TRBD2. The CDR3 runs to 16 residues. CDR1 is SEHNR, CDR2 FQNEAQ, per germline (reference sequence). The junction had 4 bases not matched to a gene; V was cut back by 2 bases and J by 0 bases. The CDR3 DNA is TGTGCCAGCAGCTTATATGCTAGCGGGAGCTCCTACGAGCAGTACTTC. Its protein is CASSLYASGSSYEQYF. Looking up the rest from reference TRBV7-9 and TRBJ2-7 gives the full variable domain: DTGVSQNPRHKITKRGQNVTFRCDPISEHNRLYWYRQTLGQGPEFLTYFQNEAQLEKSRLLSDRFSAERPKGSFSTLEIQRTEQGDSAMYLCASSLYASGSSYEQYFGPGTRLTVT.

CDR3: CASSLGASGSYNEQFF. CDR3 bases: TGTGCCAGCAGCTTGGGGGCTAGCGGAAGTTACAATGAGCAGTTCTTC. The chain recombines TRBV11-3 with TRBJ2-1, with a tentative D call TRBD2 (7 bases). The CDR3 runs 16 residues. The germline V gene has CDR1 SGHNT and CDR2 YENEEA. V gave up 3 bases and J gave up 4 bases, with 16 bases separating them.

This clone was seen a few times. This chain joins TRBV18 and TRBJ1-1; no clear D. This CDR3 region has 13 residues. V dropped 4 bases and J dropped 1 base, with 7 bases sitting between them. CDR1 and CDR2 from the germline V gene are KGHSH and LQKENI. This chain's CDR3 is CASSQGRNTEAFF. DNA for the CDR3: TGTGCCAGCTCACAAGGACGGAACACTGAAGCTTTCTTT.

This clone came up once. The CDR3 here is CASSLSGNGNTEAFF. CDR3 nucleotide sequence: TGTGCCAGCAGTTTATCAGGGAACGGGAACACTGAAGCTTTCTTT. The rearrangement links TRBV6-5 to TRBJ1-1; a possible D gene is TRBD1 (5 bases). There are 15 residues in the CDR3. V was cut by 4 bases and J by 1 base, with 13 bases left in between. CDR1 MNHEY and CDR2 SVGAGI come from the germline V gene.

The gene calls are TRBV19 and TRBJ2-5; D gene unclear. Matching the DNA end better, TRBJ2-7 makes the J call doubtful. Germline values: CDR1 LNHDA, CDR2 SQIVND (reference sequence). The CDR3 length is 13 residues. DNA for the CDR3: TGTGCCAGTAGTATGGCTAGAAACTACGAGCAGTACTTC. Encoded protein: CASSMARNYEQYF.

V usage is TRBV5-1 and J usage is TRBJ1-2; D is unresolved. The ends were cut back, 4 bases at V and 8 bases at J, with 12 bases in the middle. Germline V CDR1 and CDR2: SGHRS, YFSETQ. The CDR3 consists of 12 residues. The CDR3 DNA reads as TGCGCCAGCAGCCCCGGGGATTTCGGCTACACCTTC. It specifies CASSPGDFGYTF.

The J gene is TRBJ1-1, the V gene TRBV7-9, with D possibly being TRBD1 (5 bases). CDR3 size: 10 residues. The germline CDR1 and CDR2 sequences are SEHNR and FQNEAQ (reference sequence). Trimming shortened V by 9 bases and J by 6 bases, and 8 bases separated the two germline ends. The CDR3 DNA follows: TGTGCCAGTTCAGGGTCTGAAGCTTTCTTT. Its protein is CASSGSEAFF.

The chain employs TRBV7-9 and TRBJ2-7, with 7 nucleotides matching TRBD1. Trimming cost V 3 bases and J 4 bases; bases outside gene matches: 6. The CDR3 is 14 amino acids. Germline CDR1 SEHNR, CDR2 FQNEAQ (reference sequence). The CDR3 DNA follows: TGTGCCAGCAGCTTCGGACAGGCCTATTACGAGCAGTACTTC. Its protein is CASSFGQAYYEQYF.

This chain links TRBV28 with TRBJ1-2; D is possibly TRBD1 (5 bases). With 4 bases removed from V and 4 bases from J, the gap between germline ends came to 13 bases. CDR1 and CDR2 (germline): MDHEN, SYDVKM. The CDR3 totals 14 residues. In nucleotides, the CDR3 is TGTGCCAGCAGTTCTATGGGACCGAGCTATGGCTACACCTTC. This encodes CASSSMGPSYGYTF.

V is TRBV2 and J is TRBJ1-2; D remains ambiguous. This CDR3 has 12 residues. The germline V gene encodes CDR1 SNHLY and CDR2 FYNNEI. The V end was cut by 7 bases, the J end by 2 bases, with 8 bases between. The CDR3 bases are TGTGCCAGCACTGGACGGAACTATGGCTACACCTTC. As protein: CASTGRNYGYTF.

V is TRBV5-6 and J is TRBJ2-1; D remains unclear. The CDR3 totals 15 residues. Trimming pared 4 bases from V and 5 bases from J, leaving 16 bases between. CDR1 and CDR2 (germline): SGHDT, YYEEEE. The CDR3 region has the DNA TGTGCCAGCAGCCTTATTAGAGTTCCTGACAATGAGCAGTTCTTC. Amino acids: CASSLIRVPDNEQFF.

This clone is medium-sized within its sample. The J gene is TRBJ2-1, the V gene TRBV5-1, with TRBD2 matching 12 bases. J gave up 9 bases and V 2 bases, and 9 bases lay outside the gene matches. From germline, CDR1 is SGHRS and CDR2 YFSETQ. This CDR3 has 16 residues. The CDR3 region is CASSLGLAGSPSEQFF. CDR3 DNA sequence: TGCGCCAGCAGCTTAGGACTAGCGGGGAGCCCGAGTGAGCAGTTCTTC. Full variable domain (outside the CDR3, taken from reference TRBV5-1 and TRBJ2-1): KAGVTQTPRYLIKTRGQQVTLSCSPISGHRSVSWYQQTPGQGLQFLFEYFSETQRNKGNFPGRFSGRQFSNSRSEMNVSTLELGDSALYLCASSLGLAGSPSEQFFGPGTRLTVL.

The rearrangement joins TRBV5-1 to TRBJ1-4; maybe TRBD1 (5 bases). This CDR3 spans 16 amino acids. The germline V and J ends were trimmed by 4 bases and 5 bases, with 18 bases remaining between them. In germline, CDR1 is SGHRS, CDR2 YFSETQ. The CDR3 nucleotides read TGCGCCAGCAGCAGGGACCGATCTGGTGGGAATGAAAAACTGTTTTTT. It codes for CASSRDRSGGNEKLFF.

This rearrangement joins TRBV19 to TRBJ1-5, with 7 bases lining up with TRBD1. This CDR3 is 15 amino acids long. Looked up from germline, CDR1 is LNHDA and CDR2 is SQIVND (reference sequence). J gave up 6 bases and V 1 base, and 6 bases lay outside the gene matches. This chain's CDR3 is CASSIGPGGGQPQHF. The CDR3, as DNA: TGTGCCAGTAGTATAGGACCAGGGGGAGGTCAGCCCCAGCATTTT.

The chain is built from TRBV6-5 and TRBJ2-5, with D possibly matching TRBD1 (5 bases). Trimming removed 0 bases at V and 2 bases at J, with 7 bases between. Germline V gene data show CDR1 as MNHEY and CDR2 as SVGAGI. The length of the CDR3 is 14 residues. The CDR3 region has the DNA TGTGCCAGCAGTTACTCGGCAGGGCAAGAGACCCAGTACTTC. Amino acids: CASSYSAGQETQYF.

Details on this clone: A junction end diverges from the germline sequence, so it may reflect a read error. The gene calls are TRBV7-7 and TRBJ2-7; D might be TRBD2 (7 bases). Germline V gene data show CDR1 as SSHAT and CDR2 as FNYEAQ (reference sequence). The CDR3 runs to 14 residues. The CDR3 DNA is TGTGCTAGCAGCTTAGAACAGGGAGGGCGCGAGCAGTACTTC. Translated, it gives CASSLEQGGREQYF.

The J gene is TRBJ2-5, the V gene TRBV2; 10 bases agree with TRBD1. Germline assignment: CDR1 SNHLY and CDR2 FYNNEI. The CDR3 covers 15 residues. V trimming: 6 bases; J trimming: 4 bases; junction bases outside the gene matches: 8. DNA of the CDR3: TGTGCCAGCAGCCGCGAAGGGACAGGGGTAGAGACCCAGTACTTC. It codes for CASSREGTGVETQYF.

CDR3 DNA: TGTGCCAGCTCACCAGAGGGGTTAACAGGGATGGCGACCTATGGCTACACCTTC. This codes for CASSPEGLTGMATYGYTF. This chain uses TRBV18 with TRBJ1-2; weak D call: TRBD1 (6 bases). This CDR3 comprises 18 residues. Per the germline V gene, CDR1 is KGHSH and CDR2 is LQKENI. V was pared by 2 bases and J by 4 bases, with 23 bases between. Using reference TRBV18 and TRBJ1-2 for the parts outside the CDR3, the full variable domain is NAGVMQNPRHLVRRRGQEARLRCSPMKGHSHVYWYRQLPEEGLKFMVYLQKENIIDESGMPKERFSAEFPKEGPSILRIQQVVRGDSAAYFCASSPEGLTGMATYGYTFGSGTRLTVV.

This chain links TRBV6-5 with TRBJ1-2; D gene unclear. Trimming pared 0 bases from V and 8 bases from J, leaving 13 bases between. The CDR3 sequence is 14 residues long. The germline gives CDR1 MNHEY, CDR2 SVGAGI. The DNA for the CDR3 is TGTGCCAGCAGTTACTCGCTCAGAAGTAAAGGCTACACCTTC. Translating it yields CASSYSLRSKGYTF.

The rearrangement links TRBV5-1 to TRBJ2-1, with 11 bases aligning to TRBD2. The junction had 11 bases not matched to a gene; V was cut back by 1 base and J by 8 bases. This CDR3 contains 17 residues. Germline V gene lookup returns CDR1 SGHRS and CDR2 YFSETQ. The CDR3 spells CASSLRWGLAVGHEQFF. The CDR3 DNA follows: TGCGCCAGCAGCTTGCGGTGGGGACTAGCGGTGGGACATGAGCAGTTCTTC.

This clone turned up a few times. CDR3 amino acids: CASKTGNTEAFF. In nucleotides, the CDR3 is TGTGCCAGTAAGACAGGGAACACTGAAGCTTTCTTT. The chain carries TRBV28 and TRBJ1-1; maybe TRBD1 (6 bases). This CDR3 has 12 residues. Germline V gives CDR1 MDHEN, CDR2 SYDVKM. Trimming removed 9 bases from V and 1 base from J, with 9 bases in between.

The CDR3 DNA sequence: TGTGCCAGCGGCAGGAACTATGGCTACACCTTC. Its protein is CASGRNYGYTF. The chain combines TRBV6-5 with TRBJ1-2; D gene unclear. There are 11 residues in the CDR3. CDR1 MNHEY and CDR2 SVGAGI come from the germline V gene. Trimming removed 8 bases from V and 2 bases from J, with 6 bases in between.

This chain connects TRBV4-3 to TRBJ2-3; D ambiguous. The CDR3 covers 18 residues. Germline assignment: CDR1 LGHNA and CDR2 YSLEER. The V gene lost 3 bases and the J gene lost 0 bases, with 19 bases spanning the gap. The CDR3, as DNA: TGCGCCAGCAGCCAGCTCCGGGTGGGTACCCCTAGCACAGATACGCAGTATTTT. It encodes CASSQLRVGTPSTDTQYF.

CDR3 region: CASRRTFYNEQFF. DNA for the CDR3: TGTGCCAGCCGGCGGACGTTTTACAATGAGCAGTTCTTC. V usage is TRBV2 and J usage is TRBJ2-1; D remains ambiguous. With 8 bases removed from V and 4 bases from J, the gap between germline ends came to 12 bases. This CDR3 comprises 13 residues. The germline V gene has CDR1 SNHLY and CDR2 FYNNEI.